A single sample is the source of the 25 T cell receptor beta chains below, sequenced in a study of naive and memory T cell subsets. No antigen has been assigned to these receptors. General observations from the study: Especially in CD8 cells, naive repertoires contained a few larger clonotypes, possibly CD45RA-re-expressing memory cells.

Two oligonucleotides, mixed equimolar, formed the beta constant-region primer covering TRBC1 and TRBC2. Ligated cDNA was amplified by four rounds of PCR with nested alpha and beta constant-region primers and SP2. In TCRdb, the UMI-ligation and nested PCR reads were re-called with MiXCR into one record per CDR3 protein. The table has roughly 100,000 distinct CDR3 sequences, about 14% seen once. The sample consisted of naive CD8+ T cells from blood. All receptors derive from a human donor in good health.

This clonotype was detected only a few times. V and J are TRBV21-1 and TRBJ1-1; the table's TRBD1 call for D was not verified on the DNA. TRBV21-1 corresponds to a pseudogene. The CDR3 contains 14 residues. Here the CDR3 reads CASGADVQNTEAFF. The CDR3 bases are TGTGCCAGCGGGGCGGACGTTCAGAACACTGAAGCTTTCTTT.

This clonotype was seen a handful of times. The gene calls are TRBV7-9 and TRBJ2-7; D not resolved. The V end lost 1 base, the J end lost 2 bases, and 6 bases lay between the germline ends. The germline CDR1 and CDR2 sequences are SEHNR and FQNEAQ (reference sequence). CDR3 length equals 13 residues. CDR3 DNA: TGTGCCAGCAGCTTAGAAGTGGCCTACGAGCAGTACTTC. Protein product: CASSLEVAYEQYF.

J is TRBJ1-2 and V is TRBV29-1, with 7 bases matching TRBD1. CDR3 size: 13 residues. V dropped 2 bases and J dropped 5; count of bases not matched to a gene: 5. Germline lookup yields CDR1 SQVTM and CDR2 ANQGSEA. The CDR3 loop is CSVEWRGRYGYTF. The CDR3 DNA reads as TGCAGCGTTGAATGGAGGGGGCGGTATGGCTACACCTTC.

The rearrangement joins TRBV6-9 to TRBJ1-5; TRBD1 is a possible D gene (6 bases). The length of the CDR3 is 18 residues. Germline CDR1 MNHGY, CDR2 SVAAGI. V was trimmed by 8 bases and J by 0 bases, leaving 23 bases between them. The CDR3 protein is CASRKGTGGTDSNQPQHF. In DNA, the CDR3 is TGTGCCAGCCGGAAGGGAACCGGGGGCACGGATAGCAATCAGCCCCAGCATTTT.

This clonotype was counted a few times. The CDR3 loop is CSAYRQAVQYF. The CDR3 DNA reads TGCAGCGCATATAGACAGGCGGTGCAGTACTTC. The J gene is TRBJ2-7, the V gene TRBV29-1; D possibly corresponds to TRBD1 (6 bases). Germline CDR1 is SQVTM and CDR2 is ANQGSEA. Between the trimmed V and J ends, which lost 7 bases and 9 bases, there was a span of 16 bases. The CDR3 loop spans 11 amino acids.

Written as DNA, the CDR3 is TGTGCCAGTAGTATTCTACGGCATAGTCCCGAAGCTTTCTTT. Translated: CASSILRHSPEAFF. The chain joins TRBV19 to TRBJ1-1; D unclear. The CDR3 loop spans 14 amino acids. Germline V CDR1 and CDR2: LNHDA, SQIVND (reference sequence). The germline V and J ends were trimmed by 3 bases and 8 bases, with 16 bases remaining between them.

This clonotype was observed many times. V usage is TRBV9 and J usage is TRBJ2-7, with D possibly TRBD2 on 6 matching bases. Trimming shortened V by 0 bases and J by 4 bases, and 11 bases separated the two germline ends. This CDR3 region has 14 residues. Germline-derived CDR1 and CDR2 are SGDLS and YYNGEE. This CDR3 reads CASSVGRDNYEQYF. DNA for the CDR3: TGTGCCAGCAGCGTAGGGCGGGATAATTACGAGCAGTACTTC.

This clonotype was seen repeatedly, ten times or more. The V gene is TRBV6-5, the J gene TRBJ1-5; perhaps TRBD1 as D (5 bases). Germline V gives CDR1 MNHEY, CDR2 SVGAGI. Between the trimmed V and J ends, which lost 5 bases and 0 bases, there was a span of 8 bases. The CDR3 contains 14 residues. Here the CDR3 reads CASSGTGSNQPQHF. The CDR3 DNA follows: TGTGCCAGCAGTGGTACAGGTAGCAATCAGCCCCAGCATTTT.

This clonotype was detected a few times. This sequence joins TRBV12-3 or TRBV12-4 and TRBJ2-7, with TRBD1 as a possible D gene (6 bases). CDR3 size: 14 residues. V lost 6 bases, J lost 5 bases, and 17 bases lay in between. The CDR3 nucleotides read TGTGCCAGCAGCCAGGGGTCCCATGTCCACGAGCAGTACTTC. Its translation is CASSQGSHVHEQYF.

The chain recombines TRBV2 with TRBJ2-5; perhaps TRBD1 as D (5 bases). V was shortened by 7 bases and J by 4 bases, with 13 bases between the two germline ends. Germline lookup yields CDR1 SNHLY and CDR2 FYNNEI. The CDR3 has 13 amino acids. CDR3 amino acids: CASNPRVSETQYF. The CDR3 DNA follows: TGTGCCAGCAACCCCAGGGTTTCAGAGACCCAGTACTTC. The whole variable domain, filled in from reference TRBV2 and TRBJ2-5, reads EPEVTQTPSHQVTQMGQEVILRCVPISNHLYFYWYRQILGQKVEFLVSFYNNEISEKSEIFDDQFSVERPDGSNFTLKIRSTKLEDSAMYFCASNPRVSETQYFGPGTRLLVL.

In its sample, this clonotype was seen a few times. The chain combines TRBV4-3 with TRBJ2-7; TRBD2 matches 10 bases. Germline loops: CDR1 LGHNA, CDR2 YSLEER. V gave up 1 base and J gave up 7 bases; unmatched junction bases: 10. This CDR3 is built from 16 residues. The CDR3 DNA reads as TGCGCCAGCAGCCAAGCAGGCAGCGGGAGGGCCGGTGAGCAGTACTTC. Its protein product is CASSQAGSGRAGEQYF.

This rearrangement joins TRBV25-1 to TRBJ2-5; TRBD1 might be the D (5 bases). Germline V gene sequence: CDR1 MGHDK, CDR2 SYGVNS. The CDR3 consists of 14 residues. V shed 4 bases and J shed 1 base, with 10 bases lying between them. The DNA for the CDR3 is TGTGCCAGCAGTGGTAGGACATTCCAAGAGACCCAGTACTTC. Protein: CASSGRTFQETQYF.

The sample holds many counts of this clonotype. The rearrangement joins TRBV12-3 or TRBV12-4 to TRBJ2-7; a possible D gene is TRBD2 (6 bases). The CDR3 is made up of 13 amino acids. The germline V and J ends were trimmed by 7 bases and 4 bases, with 14 bases remaining between them. The CDR3 DNA follows: TGTGCCAGCATGGACCTAGCGAATTACGAGCAGTACTTC. Amino acid sequence: CASMDLANYEQYF.

This clonotype was recorded a few times. The chain employs TRBV12-3 or TRBV12-4 and TRBJ2-7, with 14 nucleotides matching TRBD2. Trimming took 6 bases from V and 2 from J; bases not matched to a gene: 6. CDR3 length: 16 residues. CDR3 nucleotide sequence: TGTGCCAGCAGCCCTGGACTAGCGGGAGGTCCCTACGAGCAGTACTTC. This gives the protein CASSPGLAGGPYEQYF.

This clonotype has just one count. This chain connects TRBV11-2 to TRBJ2-7; D possibly corresponds to TRBD1 (5 bases). V was pared by 7 bases and J by 4 bases, with 23 bases between. CDR3 length equals 16 residues. Looked up from germline, CDR1 is SGHAT and CDR2 is FQNNGV. In nucleotides, the CDR3 is TGTGCCAGCACCGACGACCCGGAACAGGTTGAATACGAGCAGTACTTC. Its protein product is CASTDDPEQVEYEQYF. Together with reference TRBV11-2 and TRBJ2-7, the CDR3 gives the full variable domain: EAGVAQSPRYKIIEKRQSVAFWCNPISGHATLYWYQQILGQGPKLLIQFQNNGVVDDSQLPKDRFSAERLKGVDSTLKIQPAKLEDSAVYLCASTDDPEQVEYEQYFGPGTRLTVT.

The chain joins TRBV20-1 to TRBJ2-1, with 9 bases matching TRBD2. From germline, CDR1 is DFQATT and CDR2 SNEGSKA (reference sequence). V lost 2 bases, J lost 8 bases, and 13 bases stayed unmatched. The CDR3 length is 16 residues. DNA for the CDR3: TGCAGTGCTAGAAACCTTGCGGGAGGGCCGGGGGATGAGCAGTTCTTC. Protein sequence: CSARNLAGGPGDEQFF.

The CDR3 sequence is CSARERPSTDTQYF. CDR3 nucleotides: TGCAGTGCTAGAGAAAGACCTAGCACAGATACGCAGTATTTT. This rearrangement joins TRBV20-1 to TRBJ2-3; D remains unclear. From germline, CDR1 is DFQATT and CDR2 SNEGSKA (reference sequence). The CDR3 consists of 14 residues. Trimming cost V 0 bases and J 0 bases, with 7 bases left between them.

V gene TRBV5-6 combines with J gene TRBJ2-5, with no clear D. CDR1 is SGHDT, CDR2 YYEEEE, per germline. The CDR3 length is 14 residues. V was shortened by 7 bases and J by 2 bases, with 15 bases between the two germline ends. The CDR3 sequence is CASGGPSVQETQYF. The CDR3 coding sequence is TGTGCCAGCGGCGGTCCGTCCGTACAAGAGACCCAGTACTTC. Variable domain in full (rest from reference TRBV5-6 and TRBJ2-5): DAGVTQSPTHLIKTRGQQVTLRCSPKSGHDTVSWYQQALGQGPQFIFQYYEEEERQRGNFPDRFSGHQFPNYSSELNVNALLLGDSALYLCASGGPSVQETQYFGPGTRLLVL.

V is TRBV15 and J is TRBJ2-2, with 9 bases aligning to TRBD1. This CDR3 contains 16 residues. Unmatched junction bases numbered 6, after V lost 2 bases and J lost 5 bases. Per the germline V gene, CDR1 is LNHNV and CDR2 is YYDKDF (reference sequence). CDR3 region: CATSRLGTGITGELFF. CDR3 bases: TGTGCCACCAGCAGACTTGGGACAGGGATTACCGGGGAGCTGTTTTTT.

This clonotype was picked up many times. This rearrangement joins TRBV11-2 to TRBJ2-1; D is unclear. The CDR3 sequence is 14 residues long. CDR1 and CDR2 (germline): SGHAT, FQNNGV. V was cut by 1 base and J by 2 bases, with 6 bases left in between. CDR3 amino acids: CASSLVTAYNEQFF. In DNA, the CDR3 is TGTGCCAGCAGCTTAGTCACCGCCTACAATGAGCAGTTCTTC.

This clonotype occurred a few times. The V call is TRBV6-6, the J call TRBJ1-5; 8 nucleotides match TRBD1. V trimming: 8 bases; J trimming: 7 bases; junction bases outside the gene matches: 7. Per the germline V gene, CDR1 is MNHNY and CDR2 is SVGAGI (reference sequence). The CDR3 covers 13 residues. The CDR3, as DNA: TGTGCCAGCGGACAGGGAGCGGGCCAGCCCCAGCATTTT. Its translation is CASGQGAGQPQHF.

The sample holds many counts of this clonotype. The chain couples TRBV19 to TRBJ2-1; tentatively, D is TRBD2 (6 bases). Germline V gene sequence: CDR1 LNHDA, CDR2 SQIVND (reference sequence). The V gene lost 6 bases and the J gene lost 10 bases, with 10 bases spanning the gap. This CDR3 contains 11 residues. The CDR3 region is CASSPGSEQFF. The CDR3 nucleotides read TGTGCCAGTAGCCCCGGGAGCGAGCAGTTCTTC.

This clonotype appeared a few times. The chain links TRBV3-1 to TRBJ1-5; possible D gene TRBD1, 6 bases. CDR1 LGHDT and CDR2 YNNKEL come from the germline V gene (reference sequence). The CDR3 is 15 residues long. Deletions cut 1 base from V and 1 base from J, with 8 bases between. The DNA for the CDR3 is TGTGCCAGCAGCCAAGTTACAGGGAGCAATCAGCCCCAGCATTTT. Its protein product is CASSQVTGSNQPQHF.

This clonotype was recorded many times. The chain uses TRBV12-5 and TRBJ2-7; no definite D call. Trimming pared 0 bases from V and 6 bases from J, leaving 6 bases between. This CDR3 is 12 amino acids long. Germline CDR1 reads LGHNT; CDR2 reads FRNRAP. The CDR3 bases are TGTGCTAGTGGTTTGGTACTGAGCGAGCAGTACTTC. As protein: CASGLVLSEQYF.

The DNA of the CDR3 is TGCGCCAGCAGCCAAGATCGGGGTACCTACGAGCAGTACTTC. Its protein product is CASSQDRGTYEQYF. The chain has TRBV4-1 and TRBJ2-7; weak D call: TRBD2 (5 bases). The CDR3 spans 14 residues. CDR1 is MGHRA, CDR2 YSYEKL, per germline. V was pared by 0 bases and J by 2 bases, with 8 bases between.